The 17 T cell receptor beta chains below were found in one sample sequenced in a study of cytomegalovirus exposure and HLA in healthy donors. PCR primers comprised 60 Vbeta and 13 Jbeta primers. Only in-frame clones appear in the TCRdb table, and some are missing; sequencing was by immunoSEQ multiplex PCR. The specimen's table records 100,000 to 150,000 clones. Sequencing was done on a sample of PBMCs. The source is a man aged 25-45 years in good health and CMV-seronegative.

The chain uses TRBV28 and TRBJ1-4; D uncertain. CDR1 MDHEN and CDR2 SYDVKM come from the germline V gene. The V and J ends lost 6 bases and 3 bases respectively, with 14 bases between them. This CDR3 spans 15 amino acids. CDR3 sequence: CASSPVSPPNEKLFF. CDR3 in DNA: TGTGCCAGCAGCCCTGTCTCTCCCCCTAATGAAAAACTGTTTTTT.

The chain joins TRBV7-2 to TRBJ2-7, with TRBD2 matching 9 bases. Looked up from germline, CDR1 is SGHTA and CDR2 is FQGNSA. This CDR3 has 15 residues. V was clipped by 1 base and J by 2 bases; unmatched bases: 3. CDR3 nucleotides: TGTGCCAGCAGCTTAGGGCCTAGCGGGACCTACGAGCAGTACTTC. It is translated as CASSLGPSGTYEQYF.

V is TRBV9 and J is TRBJ1-6; 8 bases are a match to TRBD1. The germline V gene has CDR1 SGDLS and CDR2 YYNGEE. The CDR3 runs to 17 residues. V shed 0 bases, J shed 8 bases, and the junction held 10 bases outside the gene matches. CDR3 loop: CASSVAAGGASHSPLHF. Here the CDR3 DNA reads TGTGCCAGCAGCGTAGCGGCAGGGGGCGCTTCACATTCACCCCTCCACTTT.

The CDR3 here is CASSSYEQYF. In DNA, the CDR3 is TGTGCCAGCAGCTCGTACGAGCAGTACTTC. This chain links TRBV5-8 with TRBJ2-7; D is unresolved. Looked up from germline, CDR1 is SGHTS and CDR2 is YDEGEE. Deletions cut 3 bases from V and 4 bases from J, with 2 bases between. The CDR3 length is 10 residues.

The CDR3: CASSLGYREGLVEQFF. The CDR3 nucleotides are TGTGCCAGCAGCTTAGGTTACAGGGAAGGCCTGGTGGAGCAGTTCTTC. The V gene is TRBV13, the J gene TRBJ2-1; the D gene is possibly TRBD1 (6 bases). Trimming pared 0 bases from V and 10 bases from J, leaving 19 bases between. The CDR3 length is 16 residues. Germline V gives CDR1 PRHDT, CDR2 FYEKMQ (reference sequence).

This chain joins TRBV28 and TRBJ2-7, with 9 bases matching TRBD2. The CDR3 runs 16 residues. CDR1 MDHEN and CDR2 SYDVKM come from the germline V gene. V lost 4 bases, J lost 4 bases, and 11 bases stayed unmatched. CDR3 sequence: CASSSPMAGGPYEQYF. Written as DNA, the CDR3 is TGTGCCAGCAGTTCCCCTATGGCGGGAGGGCCTTACGAGCAGTACTTC.

The chain has TRBV10-3 and TRBJ2-2; 10 nucleotides match TRBD2. The germline gives CDR1 ENHRY, CDR2 SYGVKD. This CDR3 is built from 19 residues. Unmatched junction bases numbered 14, after V lost 7 bases and J lost 0 bases. In DNA, the CDR3 is TGTGCCATCACCCCGAGAGGCCTAGCGGGAGACGCGAACACCGGGGAGCTGTTTTTT. Encoded protein: CAITPRGLAGDANTGELFF.

V and J are TRBV29-1 and TRBJ1-1, with D uncertain. Trimming removed 0 bases at V and 1 base at J, with 12 bases between. There are 15 residues in the CDR3. Germline CDR1 reads SQVTM; CDR2 reads ANQGSEA. CDR3 DNA sequence: TGCAGCGTTGAAGATAGCAGCACCGGGAACACTGAAGCTTTCTTT. This sequence encodes CSVEDSSTGNTEAFF.

This chain connects TRBV28 to TRBJ2-7; D gene ambiguous. The CDR3 runs to 13 residues. Germline V lookup: CDR1 MDHEN, CDR2 SYDVKM. V was trimmed by 8 bases and J by 2 bases, leaving 13 bases between them. CDR3 residues: CASVNRSPYEQYF. CDR3 DNA: TGTGCCAGCGTAAACAGATCTCCCTACGAGCAGTACTTC.

The rearrangement joins TRBV7-2 to TRBJ2-7, with TRBD2 matching 13 bases. Germline CDR1 reads SGHTA; CDR2 reads FQGNSA. V shed 4 bases, J shed 9 bases, and the junction held 6 bases outside the gene matches. This CDR3 is 14 amino acids long. The CDR3 loop is CASSSGLAGVRQYF. CDR3 nucleotides: TGTGCCAGCAGCTCAGGACTAGCGGGAGTAAGGCAGTACTTC. Filled out from reference TRBV7-2 and TRBJ2-7, the complete variable domain reads GAGVSQSPSNKVTEKGKDVELRCDPISGHTALYWYRQSLGQGLEFLIYFQGNSAPDKSGLPSDRFSAERTGGSVSTLTIQRTQQEDSAVYLCASSSGLAGVRQYFGPGTRLTVT.

This chain joins TRBV7-9 and TRBJ1-1; tentative D call: TRBD1 (5 bases). The CDR3 has 17 amino acids. Trimming took 1 base from V and 8 from J, leaving 23 bases between them. CDR1 is SEHNR and CDR2 is FQNEAQ in the germline V gene (reference sequence). CDR3 DNA sequence: TGTGCCAGCAGCTTAGTTTGGGGCCGTGACAGCCCGGCGGAAGCTTTCTTT. Protein: CASSLVWGRDSPAEAFF.

The rearrangement uses TRBV2 and TRBJ2-1; 9 bases agree with TRBD2. Germline V gene data show CDR1 as SNHLY and CDR2 as FYNNEI. This CDR3 region has 15 residues. V shed 5 bases and J 11 bases; nucleotides not matched to a gene: 13. The DNA of the CDR3 is TGTGCCAGCAGTCCACCTAGCGGGGAGGCGGTTAAGCAGTTCTTC. It encodes CASSPPSGEAVKQFF.

The genes are TRBV11-2 and TRBJ2-7; the D is unclear. Trimming cost V 5 bases and J 4 bases, with 9 bases left between them. This CDR3 region has 12 residues. Per germline, CDR1 SGHAT and CDR2 FQNNGV. The CDR3 reads CASSPANYEQYF. CDR3 in DNA: TGTGCCAGCAGCCCAGCGAATTACGAGCAGTACTTC.

The V gene is TRBV29-1, the J gene TRBJ2-1; 9 bases map to TRBD2. Per the germline V gene, CDR1 is SQVTM and CDR2 is ANQGSEA. The CDR3 length is 14 residues. The V gene end was trimmed by 6 bases and the J gene end by 3 bases; junction bases not matched to a gene: 6. CDR3 sequence reads: CSVGGRGDYNEQFF. As DNA, the CDR3 is TGCAGCGTGGGCGGGAGGGGAGACTACAATGAGCAGTTCTTC.

The chain is built from TRBV28 and TRBJ2-1, with TRBD2 identical over 7 bases. Losses at the gene ends were 9 bases for V and 0 bases for J; bases not matched to a gene: 20. Germline-derived CDR1 and CDR2 are MDHEN and SYDVKM. The CDR3 runs 19 residues. DNA of the CDR3: TGTGCCAGTCAACCGGGGCTAGCGGACCTTTGGAGCTCCTACAATGAGCAGTTCTTC. Its translation is CASQPGLADLWSSYNEQFF.

The chain has TRBV5-1 and TRBJ2-1, with 9 bases matching TRBD1. This CDR3 is built from 15 residues. Germline assignment: CDR1 SGHRS and CDR2 YFSETQ. Trimming took 6 bases from V and 6 from J; bases not matched to a gene: 10. CDR3: CASTWGDRVGNEQFF. In DNA form, the CDR3 reads TGCGCCAGCACCTGGGGGGACAGGGTCGGCAATGAGCAGTTCTTC.

The chain employs TRBV2 and TRBJ2-3; D call uncertain. Germline lookup yields CDR1 SNHLY and CDR2 FYNNEI. The ends were cut back, 6 bases at V and 9 bases at J, with 13 bases in the middle. This CDR3 is built from 12 residues. The CDR3 is CASRPEPETQYF. DNA for the CDR3: TGTGCCAGCAGGCCGGAGCCCGAGACGCAGTATTTT.